Listed here are 8 T cell receptor beta chains from one sample, sequenced in a study of blood T cell repertoires in COVID-19. Generated by immunoSEQ multiplex PCR, the TCRdb table keeps only in-frame clones and is missing some. The table lists some 210,000 clones, 65% to 90% of them singletons. The sequencing sample was made of PBMCs or T cells enriched from blood (not recorded which). These TCRs come from a woman in her forties or fifties with acute COVID-19.

The chain uses TRBV7-2 and TRBJ1-6, with D maybe TRBD1 (6 bases). Germline V CDR1 and CDR2: SGHTA, FQGNSA. V dropped 5 bases and J dropped 7 bases, with 15 bases sitting between them. The CDR3 runs 15 residues. In DNA form, the CDR3 reads TGTGCCAGCAGCGAAGACAGGTTAAGCAATTCACCCCTCCACTTT. Residues: CASSEDRLSNSPLHF.

This sequence joins TRBV3-1 (or the pseudogene TRBV3-2) and TRBJ2-7, with a possible D match to TRBD2 (6 bases). Trimming removed 4 bases at V and 0 bases at J, with 10 bases between. CDR1 LGHDT and CDR2 YNNKEL come from the germline V gene (reference sequence). The CDR3 runs 14 residues. The CDR3 sequence is CASSPGTSSYEQYF. The CDR3 DNA is TGTGCCAGCAGCCCCGGGACTTCCTCCTACGAGCAGTACTTC.

The rearrangement joins TRBV28 to TRBJ2-5; 9 bases map to TRBD1. V shed 6 bases, J shed 3 bases, and the junction held 5 bases outside the gene matches. CDR1 is MDHEN, CDR2 SYDVKM, per germline. This CDR3 spans 14 amino acids. CDR3 residues: CASRLDRGKETQYF. The CDR3 DNA follows: TGTGCCAGCAGACTGGACAGGGGAAAAGAGACCCAGTACTTC.

The CDR3 region is CASRWGEGRNEQFF. The CDR3 DNA is TGCGCCAGCAGATGGGGGGAGGGCCGCAATGAGCAGTTCTTC. The rearrangement links TRBV5-1 to TRBJ2-1; TRBD2 matches 7 bases. Germline-derived CDR1 and CDR2 are SGHRS and YFSETQ. The CDR3 spans 14 residues. V was pared by 5 bases and J by 6 bases, with 8 bases of the junction left unmatched.

The rearrangement uses TRBV5-1 and TRBJ1-4; 9 bases are shared with TRBD1. J gave up 6 bases and V 4 bases, and 4 bases lay outside the gene matches. Germline-derived CDR1 and CDR2 are SGHRS and YFSETQ. The CDR3 sequence is 14 residues long. The DNA for the CDR3 is TGCGCCAGCAGCCCGGGACAGGGCGATGAAAAACTGTTTTTT. Translating it yields CASSPGQGDEKLFF.

V gene TRBV29-1 combines with J gene TRBJ1-1; tentatively, D is TRBD1 (5 bases). With 8 bases removed from V and 1 base from J, the gap between germline ends came to 8 bases. The CDR3 is made up of 11 amino acids. The germline V gene encodes CDR1 SQVTM and CDR2 ANQGSEA. CDR3 amino acids: CSSGRNTEAFF. Written as DNA, the CDR3 is TGCAGCTCGGGGCGGAACACTGAAGCTTTCTTT.

On this clone itself: This may be a read error, as it is one base from a much larger clone. In the same sample, other DNA sequences code for this CDR3. The chain combines TRBV5-6 with TRBJ1-1, with 8 bases aligning to TRBD1. Germline-derived CDR1 and CDR2 are SGHDT and YYEEEE. V dropped 1 base and J dropped 2; count of bases not matched to a gene: 7. The CDR3 consists of 16 residues. The CDR3 protein is CASSLLGAGGNTEAFF. CDR3 DNA: TGTGCCAGCAGCTTGTTAGGGGCAGGGGGCAACACTGAAGCTTTCTTT.

This chain joins TRBV15 and TRBJ2-3; 11 nucleotides align to TRBD1. V shed 3 bases, J shed 4 bases, and the junction held 6 bases outside the gene matches. Germline CDR1 LNHNV, CDR2 YYDKDF (reference sequence). The CDR3 consists of 16 residues. The CDR3: CATSSGDRGLADTQYF. CDR3 nucleotide sequence: TGTGCCACCAGCAGCGGGGACAGGGGGTTGGCAGATACGCAGTATTTT.